This paragraph reports one TCR beta chain. Its antigen remains unidentified. Base quality data are lacking; no much larger clone is found one base away. These data are taken from a study of hypomethylating agent response in myelodysplastic syndrome (dated by TCRdb to the early 2020s). As for the study more broadly: The hypomethylating agent given was azacitidine in 8 of 11 patients and decitabine in 3 of 11 patients. On average the patients were roughly 68 +/- 5.8 years old, and a diploid cytogenetic profile was seen most often. The mutation found most frequently was TET2, which appeared in 5 of the 11 patients. Complete response or hematologic improvement counted as response, and patients meeting neither criterion were classed as non-responders. Complete response or hematologic improvement was achieved by six patients, and roughly five patients were classified as non-responders. Among the myelodysplastic syndrome patients in the cohort, 9 were male and 2 were female. The paper as a whole reports these results and caveats: After treatment with a hypomethylating agent, no significant changes in richness, rarefaction diversity or clonality were seen, whether all patients were considered together or each response group separately. Only 11 patients were analyzed, so the cohort was small. Age matching of healthy control donors to MDS patients was not performed, and the MDS versus healthy comparison could have been impacted by this lack of age matching. The shared GLIPH2 clusters might recognize novel MDS antigens, but this possibility was not confirmed and requires experimental validation. Novel clonotypes appeared more often in responders, whereas non-responders had more contracted clonotypes after treatment.

Trimming takes 6 bases from V and 1 base from J, and the germline ends sit 16 bases apart. The CDR3 runs 15 amino acids, cysteine and phenylalanine included. The entry retains the CDR3 DNA only, 45 bases that are in frame from base 1. CDR1 and CDR2 are read off the germline V gene (reference sequence) as WNHNN and SYGVQD. Bulk bone marrow was analyzed without sorting T-cell subsets. Bone marrow from around twelve myelodysplastic syndrome patients was immunosequenced for TCR beta CDR3 regions before and after hypomethylating agent therapy. To track the repertoire longitudinally, every patient provided one baseline bone marrow along with two to three bone marrows taken at different post-treatment timepoints. Whole bone marrow served as the source for genomic DNA extraction, with DNA quality checked using TapeStation, NanoDrop OneC and PicoGreen assays. Library prep was done by the immunoSEQ multiplex PCR assay. Survey resolution was used, with two replicates of around 200 ng each, totaling roughly 400 ng of DNA per sample. Rearranged TCRB sequences in genomic DNA were detected with the hsTCRB kit, which uses multiplex PCR primers directed at V and J genes. The first PCR used the QIAGEN Multiplex PCR Kit for 30 to 40 cycles to amplify the CDR3 region. A second PCR of approximately 8 cycles attached sample barcodes and Illumina adapters to each replicate. Pooled libraries were quantified with a QuantStudio 6 and the KAPA library quantification kit. Around 14 pM of pooled libraries was sequenced on an Illumina MiSeq using 156-cycle single-end reads and a 15-cycle index read. The paper's data handling went like this. Of some 170,000 unique clonotypes, roughly 1.8% were flagged by VDJdb annotation as previously reported viral-epitope-specific clonotypes. The immunoSEQ Data Assistant and immunoSEQ Analyzer converted raw reads into normalized, annotated TCRB repertoires. Clonotypes were analyzed with the immunarch R package version 0.6.5 and BioAnalyzer. Richness was estimated after downsampling every repertoire to the clone count of the smallest repertoire. Fisher's exact tests classified clonotypes as expanded, contracted or novel, with novel meaning zero frequency before treatment. Significantly changed CDR3 beta sequences were clustered with GLIPH2 at simulation_depth=1000 and kmer_min_depth=3, and CDR3s shorter than five residues were left out. TCRdb carries this immuneACCESS record with in-frame sequences only. Its versions omit some clonotypes, under half of them owing to an unresolved V gene in the studies checked, with the rest unexplained. D and trimming were read from the DNA, whereas the V and J calls and clone size are those reported in that table. Recorded for this sample are approximately 4,500 clones; over 75% of them occurred a single time. About 8.3% of the sample rests with the top ten.

Recombination joined TRBV10-1 with TRBJ2-7; tentative D gene TRBD2, with 6 bases matching. The sequence was obtained from a human donor with myelodysplastic syndrome. Sequenced here: bone marrow, sampled before or after starting hypomethylating agent treatment for myelodysplastic syndrome (not recorded which). The CDR3 in this case is CASSYSQDYSYEQYF. In nucleotide form, the sequence is TGCGCCAGCAGCTATAGCCAGGACTATTCCTACGAGCAGTACTTC.